One and the same sample provided the 2 T cell receptor beta chains below, sequenced in a study of T cell changes during pregnancy in multiple sclerosis. Sequencing was performed with immunoSEQ multiplex PCR; in TCRdb, only in-frame clones are kept and a portion is missing. The repertoire has 79,000 or so clones, over 85% of them found once; the top ten carry approximately 0.2%. Sequences were derived from CD4+ T cells from peripheral blood mononuclear cells, sampled before pregnancy. The receptor set was obtained from a female donor with multiple sclerosis, enrolled in a pregnancy study.

This clone occurred a few times. The V and J genes are TRBV4-1 and TRBJ1-5; tentatively, D is TRBD1 (6 bases). Germline CDR1 is MGHRA and CDR2 is YSYEKL. Trimming pared 1 base from V and 0 bases from J, leaving 13 bases between. The CDR3 extends over 17 amino acids. CDR3 amino acids: CASSQVRTAHSNQPQHF. As DNA, the CDR3 is TGCGCCAGCAGCCAAGTGAGGACAGCCCATAGCAATCAGCCCCAGCATTTT.

The chain combines TRBV18 with TRBJ2-1; possible D gene TRBD1, 6 bases. CDR3 length: 16 amino acids. Looked up from germline, CDR1 is KGHSH and CDR2 is LQKENI. V lost 6 bases and J lost 0, with 15 bases in between. DNA for the CDR3: TGTGCCAGCTCCCCGAACAGGGCCTCCTCCTACAATGAGCAGTTCTTC. Its translation: CASSPNRASSYNEQFF.